This is a list of T cell receptor beta chains from one sample in a study of cytomegalovirus exposure and HLA in healthy donors. The method was immunoSEQ multiplex PCR; TCRdb's version includes in-frame clones alone and lacks a portion of them. The profile shows about 200,000 clones, 9.5% to 15% of them singletons. Material for sequencing was PBMCs. All receptors come from a man between 45 and 60 years old in good health and CMV-seropositive. Both conserved end residues are part of each CDR3. The D gene is left open where the match is weak. The size field is filled for only some rows; it gives once, few, many or a size class.

TRBJ1-2 | . | TRBD1 | TRBV19 | CASAPGDRLYGYTF | TGTGCCAGTGCTCCCGGGGACAGATTGTATGGCTACACCTTC
TRBJ1-3 | few | . | TRBV10-3 | CAISESVQSSGNTIYF | TGTGCCATCAGTGAGTCAGTACAGAGCTCTGGAAACACCATATATTTT
TRBJ1-4 | few | . | TRBV5-6 | CASSFQYSGLTNEKLFF | TGTGCCAGCAGCTTCCAATATTCAGGGTTAACTAATGAAAAACTGTTTTTT
TRBJ1-5 | few | . | TRBV7-2 | CASSLGIVDQPQHF | TGTGCCAGCAGCTTAGGTATCGTCGATCAGCCCCAGCATTTT
TRBJ1-5 | . | . | TRBV5-5 | CASSLAGGGQPQHF | TGTGCCAGCAGCTTGGCGGGGGGAGGTCAGCCCCAGCATTTT
TRBJ1-6 | . | . | TRBV11-2 | CASSDRTNSPLHF | TGTGCCAGCAGCGACAGGACTAATTCACCCCTCCACTTT
TRBJ1-1 | few | . | TRBV7-9 | CASSLEAGSNTEAFF | TGTGCCAGCAGCTTAGAGGCAGGCTCAAACACTGAAGCTTTCTTT
TRBJ1-5 | . | TRBD1 | TRBV28 | CASSPNRDRTVYSNQPQHF | TGTGCCAGCAGTCCTAACCGGGACAGGACAGTTTATAGCAATCAGCCCCAGCATTTT
TRBJ1-6 | . | TRBD1 | TRBV7-9 | CASTLQGGNSPLHF | TGTGCCAGCACCCTCCAGGGGGGTAACTCACCCCTCCACTTT
TRBJ1-2 | . | . | TRBV4-1 | CASSQDNSGRNGYTF | TGCGCCAGCAGCCAAGATAACTCCGGGAGAAATGGCTACACCTTC
TRBJ1-2 | . | TRBD1 | TRBV5-8 | CASSPGDRTHGYGYTF | TGTGCCAGCAGCCCGGGGGACAGAACCCATGGCTATGGCTACACCTTC
TRBJ1-3 | few | TRBD1 | TRBV5-6 | CASSQETGGRDTIYF | TGTGCCAGCAGCCAAGAAACAGGGGGCAGGGACACCATATATTTT
TRBJ2-7 | few | . | TRBV15 | CATSGGGGPYEQYF | TGTGCCACCAGCGGGGGCGGGGGCCCCTACGAGCAGTACTTC
TRBJ1-2 | few | . | TRBV11-2 | CASSLRQPNLNYGYTF | TGTGCCAGCAGTCTCCGACAGCCGAATCTTAACTATGGCTACACCTTC
TRBJ1-6 | . | . | TRBV6-6 | CASRPDGLGNSPLHF | TGTGCCAGCAGACCCGACGGGTTGGGTAATTCACCCCTCCACTTT
TRBJ2-7 | few | . | TRBV9 | CASSVGTTTEQYF | TGTGCCAGCAGCGTAGGGACTACGACCGAGCAGTACTTC
TRBJ2-5 | . | TRBD2 | TRBV14 | CASSPWRGAGETQYF | TGTGCCAGCAGCCCATGGCGGGGGGCAGGGGAGACCCAGTACTTC
TRBJ2-5 | . | . | TRBV6-5 | CASRRDWGKGETQYF | TGTGCCAGCAGGAGGGACTGGGGAAAGGGAGAGACCCAGTACTTC
TRBJ1-2 | few | . | TRBV4-1 | CASSQDLAGPHYGYTF | TGCGCCAGCAGCCAAGATTTGGCAGGGCCTCACTATGGCTACACCTTC
TRBJ2-4 | . | TRBD2 | TRBV18 | CASSSLSSGENIQYF | TGTGCCAGCTCTTCCCTGAGTAGCGGGGAAAACATTCAGTACTTC
TRBJ2-1 | . | . | TRBV6-5 | CASSRSGKQFF | TGTGCCAGCAGCCGCTCAGGGAAGCAGTTCTTC
TRBJ2-1 | few | . | TRBV29-1 | CSSARTNMNEQFF | TGCAGCAGTGCCCGGACTAATATGAATGAGCAGTTCTTC
TRBJ1-2 | . | . | TRBV7-8 | CASSFARLASYGYTF | TGTGCCAGCAGCTTCGCGCGGCTGGCCTCCTATGGCTACACCTTC
TRBJ1-2 | . | TRBD1 | TRBV7-9 | CASSPSGTGLGYTF | TGTGCCAGCAGCCCCTCCGGGACAGGGCTTGGCTACACCTTC
TRBJ2-2 | . | TRBD1 | TRBV7-2 | CASSPGTGVGTGELFF | TGTGCCAGCAGCCCTGGGACAGGGGTAGGCACCGGGGAGCTGTTTTTT
TRBJ1-1 | . | TRBD1 | TRBV5-4 | CASSKQGGTEAFF | TGTGCCAGCAGTAAACAGGGGGGAACTGAAGCTTTCTTT
TRBJ2-1 | few | TRBD2 | TRBV5-4 | CASSQDGVSGVNEQFF | TGCGCCAGCAGCCAAGATGGCGTCAGCGGGGTCAATGAGCAGTTCTTC
TRBJ1-5 | . | . | TRBV28 | CASRKTTLQHF | TGTGCCAGCAGAAAGACAACCCTCCAGCATTTT
TRBJ2-3 | . | . | TRBV25-1 | CASSERGGRDTQYF | TGTGCCAGCAGTGAGCGGGGCGGAAGGGATACGCAGTATTTT
TRBJ1-5 | few | . | TRBV15 | CATSRPRDQPQHF | TGTGCCACCAGCAGGCCCCGCGATCAGCCCCAGCATTTT
TRBJ2-5 | . | . | TRBV7-2 | CASSSGPGGETQYF | TGTGCCAGCAGCTCGGGCCCAGGGGGGGAGACCCAGTACTTC
TRBJ1-1 | few | . | TRBV5-5 | CASSLEWANTEAFF | TGTGCCAGCAGCTTGGAGTGGGCGAACACTGAAGCTTTCTTT